This T cell receptor (beta chain) derives from a study of blood T cell repertoires in COVID-19. Here immunoSEQ multiplex PCR was the method, and the copy in TCRdb shows in-frame clones only, minus some. The table includes under 300,000 clones, approximately 90% detected once. CDR3 length equals 16 residues. Germline V gene lookup returns CDR1 LNHDA and CDR2 SQIVND (reference sequence). Trimming cost V 3 bases and J 2 bases; bases outside gene matches: 3. The rearrangement joins TRBV19 to TRBJ2-1; 11 nucleotides match TRBD2. This receptor was obtained from a woman aged 40 to 50 who had recovered from COVID-19. The source material was peripheral blood. The CDR3 region has the DNA TGTGCCAGTAGTATGGCACTAGCGGGGGCCTACAATGAGCAGTTCTTC. Translation: CASSMALAGAYNEQFF.